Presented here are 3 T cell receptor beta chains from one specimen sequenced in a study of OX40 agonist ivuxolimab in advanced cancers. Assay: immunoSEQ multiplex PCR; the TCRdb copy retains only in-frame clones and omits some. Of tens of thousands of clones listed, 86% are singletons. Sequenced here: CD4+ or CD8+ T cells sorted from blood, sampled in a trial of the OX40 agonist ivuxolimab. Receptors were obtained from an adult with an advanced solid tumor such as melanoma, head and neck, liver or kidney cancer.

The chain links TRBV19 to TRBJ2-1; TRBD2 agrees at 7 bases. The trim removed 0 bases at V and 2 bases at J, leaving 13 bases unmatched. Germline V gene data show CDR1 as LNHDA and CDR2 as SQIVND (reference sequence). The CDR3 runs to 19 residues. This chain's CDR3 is CASSIDLFKRGLPYNEQFF. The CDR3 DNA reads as TGTGCCAGTAGTATAGATCTCTTTAAGCGGGGTTTGCCCTACAATGAGCAGTTCTTC.

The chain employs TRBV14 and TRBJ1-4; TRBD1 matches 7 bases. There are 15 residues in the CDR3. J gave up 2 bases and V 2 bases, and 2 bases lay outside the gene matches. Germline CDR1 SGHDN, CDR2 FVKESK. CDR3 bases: TGTGCCAGCAGCCAATTGACAGGGACTAATGAAAAACTGTTTTTT. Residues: CASSQLTGTNEKLFF.

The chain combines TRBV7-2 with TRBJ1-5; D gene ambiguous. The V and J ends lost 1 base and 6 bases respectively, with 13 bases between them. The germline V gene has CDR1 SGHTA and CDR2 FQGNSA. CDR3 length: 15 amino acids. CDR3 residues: CASSLGSGSGQPQHF. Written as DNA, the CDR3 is TGTGCCAGCAGCTTAGGTAGTGGTTCGGGTCAGCCCCAGCATTTT.